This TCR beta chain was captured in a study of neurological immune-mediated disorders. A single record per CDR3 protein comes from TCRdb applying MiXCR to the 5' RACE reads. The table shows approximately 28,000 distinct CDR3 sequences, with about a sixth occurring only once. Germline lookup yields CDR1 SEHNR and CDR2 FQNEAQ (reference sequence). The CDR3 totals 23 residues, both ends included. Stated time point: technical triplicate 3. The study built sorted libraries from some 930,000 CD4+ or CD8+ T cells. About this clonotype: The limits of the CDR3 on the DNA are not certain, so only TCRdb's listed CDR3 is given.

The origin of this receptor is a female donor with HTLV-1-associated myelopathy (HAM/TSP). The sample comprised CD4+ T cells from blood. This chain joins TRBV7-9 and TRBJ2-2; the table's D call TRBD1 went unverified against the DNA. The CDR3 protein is CASSLGQGAYEQYFGPGTGELFF.